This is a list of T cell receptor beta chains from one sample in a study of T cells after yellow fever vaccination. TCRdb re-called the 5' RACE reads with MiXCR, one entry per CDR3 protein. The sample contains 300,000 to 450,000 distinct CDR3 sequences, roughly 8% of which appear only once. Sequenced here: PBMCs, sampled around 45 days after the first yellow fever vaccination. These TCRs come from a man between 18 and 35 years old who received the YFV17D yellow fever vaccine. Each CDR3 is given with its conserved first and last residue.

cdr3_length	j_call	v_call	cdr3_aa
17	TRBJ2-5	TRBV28	CASSSWPGTSGEETQYF
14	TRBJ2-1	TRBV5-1	CASSSPGIRDEQFF
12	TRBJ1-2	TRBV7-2	CASGQPNYGYTF
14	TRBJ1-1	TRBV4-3	CASSQDSSGASAFF
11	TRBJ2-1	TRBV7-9	CASSLEGEQFF
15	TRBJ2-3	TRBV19	CASSILGIGADTQYF
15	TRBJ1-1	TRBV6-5	CASSYQVQMNTEAFF
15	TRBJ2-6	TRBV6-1	CASSLLGEGANVLTF
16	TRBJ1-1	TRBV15	CATSRAGPGENTEAFF
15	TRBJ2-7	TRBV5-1	CASSLETGGIYEQYF
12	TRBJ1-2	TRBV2	CASKRDIYGYTF
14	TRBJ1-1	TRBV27	CASSLFMGRSEAFF
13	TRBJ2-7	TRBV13	CASSPRGPYEQYF
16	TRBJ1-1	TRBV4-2	CASSQDDPRGSTEAFF